The 18 T cell receptor beta chains presented below share a single source sample, sequenced in a study of shared clonotypes between healthy human individuals. Using immunoSEQ multiplex PCR, the repertoire was profiled, and TCRdb retains in-frame clones only, with some absent. The sample has around 1 million clones, 76% seen once. The specimen was memory CD4+ T cells sorted from blood. Subset here: CD45RA-negative fraction. Receptor source: a man aged 18 to 29 in good health.

The rearrangement uses TRBV5-1 and TRBJ1-2; D is undetermined. CDR1 and CDR2 (germline): SGHRS, YFSETQ. The V end was cut by 0 bases, the J end by 8 bases, with 14 bases between. This CDR3 contains 14 residues. This CDR3 is CASSLEREMGGYTF. The CDR3 DNA follows: TGCGCCAGCAGCTTGGAAAGGGAAATGGGAGGCTACACCTTC.

This clone was found once. The genes are TRBV11-2 and TRBJ1-4; D unclear. The CDR3 extends over 15 amino acids. Between the trimmed V and J ends, which lost 5 bases and 6 bases, there was a span of 16 bases. Germline lookup yields CDR1 SGHAT and CDR2 FQNNGV. The CDR3: CASSRTWTLDEKLFF. The CDR3 bases are TGTGCCAGCAGCCGAACATGGACCCTAGATGAAAAACTGTTTTTT.

A note on this clone: The sample holds other DNA sequences that translate to the same CDR3. The CDR3 here is CASSLGGAGNTIYF. CDR3 nucleotide sequence: TGTGCCAGCAGCTTAGGGGGGGCTGGAAACACCATATATTTT. This chain joins TRBV7-9 and TRBJ1-3, with D perhaps matching TRBD1 (5 bases). There are 14 residues in the CDR3. Germline values: CDR1 SEHNR, CDR2 FQNEAQ (reference sequence). V lost 1 base and J 2 bases, leaving 6 bases between the germline ends. The full variable domain, in which reference TRBV7-9 and TRBJ1-3 provide the parts outside the CDR3, is DTGVSQNPRHKITKRGQNVTFRCDPISEHNRLYWYRQTLGQGPEFLTYFQNEAQLEKSRLLSDRFSAERPKGSFSTLEIQRTEQGDSAMYLCASSLGGAGNTIYFGEGSWLTVV.

The J gene is TRBJ1-4, the V gene TRBV4-3; TRBD1 is a possible D gene (5 bases). CDR1 LGHNA and CDR2 YSLEER come from the germline V gene. V was pared by 1 base and J by 4 bases, with 13 bases between. This CDR3 has 16 amino acids. In DNA form, the CDR3 reads TGCGCCAGCAGCCAAGCCAGGATTAGGGGTAATGAAAAACTGTTTTTT. It encodes CASSQARIRGNEKLFF.

The chain links TRBV6-1 to TRBJ2-7, with TRBD1 matching over 11 bases. J lost 4 bases, V lost 3 bases, and 11 bases had no gene match. Germline CDR1 and CDR2: MNHNS and SASEGT. The CDR3 is 17 residues long. The CDR3 reads CASSDPRTGGIKYEQYF. CDR3 coding DNA: TGTGCCAGCAGTGACCCCAGGACAGGGGGCATAAAGTACGAGCAGTACTTC.

V is TRBV5-6 and J is TRBJ2-7; TRBD1 is a possible D gene (5 bases). The V and J ends lost 5 bases and 3 bases respectively, with 18 bases between them. The CDR3 is made up of 15 amino acids. The germline V gene encodes CDR1 SGHDT and CDR2 YYEEEE. The CDR3 sequence is CASSPWGTLRYEQYF. The CDR3, as DNA: TGTGCCAGCAGTCCGTGGGGCACACTCCGCTACGAGCAGTACTTC. Based on the CDR3 plus reference TRBV5-6 and TRBJ2-7, the full variable domain is DAGVTQSPTHLIKTRGQQVTLRCSPKSGHDTVSWYQQALGQGPQFIFQYYEEEERQRGNFPDRFSGHQFPNYSSELNVNALLLGDSALYLCASSPWGTLRYEQYFGPGTRLTVT.

The chain joins TRBV7-8 to TRBJ2-7; D is perhaps TRBD2 (5 bases). V was shortened by 1 base and J by 11 bases, with 12 bases between the two germline ends. The CDR3 spans 12 residues. CDR1 is SGHVS, CDR2 FQNEAQ, per germline. CDR3 protein: CASSLGEGSKYF. The CDR3 DNA follows: TGTGCCAGCAGCTTAGGAGAGGGCTCGAAGTACTTC.

This clone has at least ten counts. This same CDR3 is encoded by further DNA sequences in the sample. The chain uses TRBV6-6 and TRBJ2-7; no clear D. There are 12 residues in the CDR3. CDR1 MNHNY and CDR2 SVGAGI come from the germline V gene (reference sequence). With 6 bases removed from V and 3 bases from J, the gap between germline ends came to 9 bases. The CDR3 spells CASSTPLYEQYF. CDR3 sequence (DNA): TGTGCCAGCAGCACACCGCTCTACGAGCAGTACTTC.

V gene TRBV18 combines with J gene TRBJ1-2; 8 bases map to TRBD1. J was trimmed by 8 bases and V by 5 bases; bases with no gene match: 10. CDR1 is KGHSH, CDR2 LQKENI, per germline. This CDR3 contains 14 residues. CDR3 region: CASSSNQGAGGYTF. The CDR3 nucleotides read TGTGCCAGCTCATCAAACCAGGGGGCTGGCGGCTACACCTTC. Full variable domain (rest looked up from reference TRBV18 and TRBJ1-2): NAGVMQNPRHLVRRRGQEARLRCSPMKGHSHVYWYRQLPEEGLKFMVYLQKENIIDESGMPKERFSAEFPKEGPSILRIQQVVRGDSAAYFCASSSNQGAGGYTFGSGTRLTVV.

The rearrangement links TRBV4-1 to TRBJ1-3; D is possibly TRBD1 (6 bases). Trimming shortened V by 4 bases and J by 2 bases, and 18 bases separated the two germline ends. CDR1 is MGHRA and CDR2 is YSYEKL in the germline V gene. CDR3 length: 17 amino acids. The CDR3 sequence: CASSPPDRRLAGNTIYF. CDR3 DNA: TGCGCCAGCAGCCCCCCCGACAGGAGGTTAGCTGGAAACACCATATATTTT.

The CDR3 protein is CASSLDTPVGQFF. The CDR3 bases are TGTGCCAGCAGTTTGGACACCCCTGTTGGGCAGTTCTTC. The V gene is TRBV6-1, the J gene TRBJ2-1, with D maybe TRBD1 (5 bases). Germline V CDR1 and CDR2: MNHNS, SASEGT. The CDR3 extends over 13 amino acids. V dropped 5 bases and J dropped 12 bases, with 17 bases sitting between them.

The gene calls are TRBV11-2 and TRBJ1-1, with D possibly being TRBD1 (5 bases). Looked up from germline, CDR1 is SGHAT and CDR2 is FQNNGV. Trimming took off 5 bases at V and 1 base at J, with 14 bases between the two ends. The CDR3 consists of 15 residues. The CDR3 reads CASSPRGPTNTEAFF. The CDR3 nucleotides read TGTGCCAGCAGCCCGAGGGGACCGACGAACACTGAAGCTTTCTTT. Drawing the rest from reference TRBV11-2 and TRBJ1-1, the complete variable domain is EAGVAQSPRYKIIEKRQSVAFWCNPISGHATLYWYQQILGQGPKLLIQFQNNGVVDDSQLPKDRFSAERLKGVDSTLKIQPAKLEDSAVYLCASSPRGPTNTEAFFGQGTRLTVV.

This rearrangement joins TRBV19 to TRBJ1-1; tentative D call: TRBD1 (5 bases). The CDR3 is 14 amino acids. The germline gives CDR1 LNHDA, CDR2 SQIVND (reference sequence). The V and J ends lost 7 bases and 1 base respectively, with 13 bases between them. CDR3 residues: CASTGGHRNTEAFF. Written as DNA, the CDR3 is TGTGCCAGTACCGGTGGACATCGGAACACTGAAGCTTTCTTT.

The chain joins TRBV5-4 to TRBJ2-5; D is undetermined. V was pared by 1 base and J by 1 base, with 11 bases between. CDR1 and CDR2 (germline): SGHNT, YYREEE (reference sequence). This CDR3 has 15 amino acids. The CDR3 loop is CASSLLMAAQETQYF. The CDR3 nucleotides are TGTGCCAGCAGCTTGTTGATGGCTGCCCAAGAGACCCAGTACTTC.

The gene calls are TRBV29-1 and TRBJ1-4; D is unclear. V shed 3 bases and J shed 5 bases, with 4 bases lying between them. The CDR3 runs to 11 residues. Germline CDR1 SQVTM, CDR2 ANQGSEA. The CDR3 spells CSVEENEKLFF. The CDR3 coding sequence is TGCAGCGTTGAGGAGAATGAAAAACTGTTTTTT.

The chain uses TRBV28 and TRBJ2-5, with 8 bases identical to TRBD2. The CDR3 totals 15 residues. Germline CDR1 is MDHEN and CDR2 is SYDVKM. V lost 7 bases and J lost 0; bases outside the gene matches: 7. The CDR3 DNA follows: TGTGCCAGCACCCCCGGGGGGGCTGACCAAGAGACCCAGTACTTC. Its protein product is CASTPGGADQETQYF.

The rearrangement joins TRBV25-1 to TRBJ2-7; D is unclear. CDR1 and CDR2 from the germline V gene are MGHDK and SYGVNS. This CDR3 is 14 amino acids long. Trimming shortened V by 4 bases and J by 0 bases, and 10 bases separated the two germline ends. The CDR3 DNA is TGTGCCAGCAGTGCCAAGAGCCTCTCCTACGAGCAGTACTTC. Its protein product is CASSAKSLSYEQYF.

Regarding this clone: This may be a read error: a much more frequent sequence differs by one nucleotide. Additional DNA sequences in this sample encode the identical CDR3. The chain recombines TRBV20-1 with TRBJ2-1; D gene unclear. CDR3 size: 11 residues. Germline values: CDR1 DFQATT, CDR2 SNEGSKA (reference sequence). Trimming removed 1 base from V and 7 bases from J, with 5 bases in between. CDR3 residues: CSARVGNEQFF. CDR3 DNA: TGCAGTGCTAGAGTGGGGAATGAGCAGTTCTTC.